These 31 T cell receptor beta chains were sequenced from one sample in a study of blood T cell repertoires in COVID-19. Some clones are missing from TCRdb's copy, which holds only in-frame ones; the method was immunoSEQ multiplex PCR. The sample holds 54,000 or so clones; 70% to 85% are singletons and the top ten take approximately 10%. The sample taken for sequencing was peripheral blood. Source of these receptors: a man aged 80 or over with COVID-19, enrolled during active disease.

The J gene is TRBJ2-2, the V gene TRBV4-1; 7 nucleotides match TRBD1. The germline gives CDR1 MGHRA, CDR2 YSYEKL. The CDR3 extends over 20 amino acids. Losses at the gene ends were 1 base for V and 4 bases for J; bases not matched to a gene: 18. Written as DNA, the CDR3 is TGCGCCAGCAGCCAAGGCCTCCTGAGAAGACAGGGTGCTTCCACCGGGGAGCTGTTTTTT. The encoded protein is CASSQGLLRRQGASTGELFF.

The chain employs TRBV9 and TRBJ2-1; 7 bases are shared with TRBD1. V shed 3 bases and J 2 bases; nucleotides not matched to a gene: 5. This CDR3 has 15 residues. Per germline, CDR1 SGDLS and CDR2 YYNGEE. The CDR3 nucleotides read TGTGCCAGCAGCGCGCTACAGGGGACCTACAATGAGCAGTTCTTC. This encodes CASSALQGTYNEQFF.

V is TRBV12-5 and J is TRBJ2-3; D may be TRBD1 (6 bases). The V gene's germline CDR1 is LGHNT and CDR2 FRNRAP. The germline V and J ends were trimmed by 6 bases and 0 bases, with 13 bases remaining between them. The CDR3 runs to 15 residues. The CDR3 sequence: CASGTGFPSTDTQYF. CDR3 DNA: TGTGCTAGTGGAACAGGGTTTCCTAGCACAGATACGCAGTATTTT.

The rearrangement links TRBV2 to TRBJ1-6; D call uncertain. Trimming removed 6 bases from V and 10 bases from J, with 19 bases in between. The CDR3 covers 15 residues. CDR1 is SNHLY and CDR2 is FYNNEI in the germline V gene. The CDR3 nucleotides are TGTGCCAGCAGGCCGGACCCGGTAGGGAGATCACCCCTCCACTTT. It codes for CASRPDPVGRSPLHF.

V and J are TRBV28 and TRBJ1-2; D gene unclear. The CDR3 consists of 17 residues. V was cut by 2 bases and J by 0 bases, with 16 bases left in between. The V gene's germline CDR1 is MDHEN and CDR2 SYDVKM. Written as DNA, the CDR3 is TGTGCCAGCAGTTTACGTCCCCCAGGAATAGCTAACTATGGCTACACCTTC. Translated: CASSLRPPGIANYGYTF.

The chain recombines TRBV6-6 with TRBJ2-7, with unresolved D. The CDR3 length is 12 residues. V was trimmed by 0 bases and J by 4 bases, leaving 4 bases between them. Germline-derived CDR1 and CDR2 are MNHNY and SVGAGI (reference sequence). CDR3 DNA sequence: TGTGCCAGCAGTTACTCCAGATACGAGCAGTACGTC. It is translated as CASSYSRYEQYV.

The chain links TRBV19 to TRBJ1-2, with D perhaps TRBD1 (6 bases). This CDR3 is 13 amino acids long. Trimming took off 7 bases at V and 4 bases at J, with 13 bases between the two ends. The germline CDR1 and CDR2 sequences are LNHDA and SQIVND (reference sequence). As DNA, the CDR3 is TGTGCCAGTAACCGTGGGGGCTCCTATGGCTACACCTTC. Amino acids: CASNRGGSYGYTF.

This rearrangement joins TRBV2 to TRBJ1-6; a weak D match, TRBD1 (5 bases). Per germline, CDR1 SNHLY and CDR2 FYNNEI. This CDR3 spans 15 amino acids. Trimming removed 7 bases at V and 7 bases at J, with 17 bases between. CDR3 coding DNA: TGTGCCAGCAACACGGGGGGAGGTCAGAATTCACCCCTCCACTTT. This codes for CASNTGGGQNSPLHF.

This sequence joins TRBV2 and TRBJ2-1; 9 positions match TRBD2. V lost 8 bases and J lost 4; bases outside the gene matches: 6. The germline CDR1 and CDR2 sequences are SNHLY and FYNNEI. This CDR3 has 14 amino acids. The CDR3 reads CASGASGMYNEQFF. The CDR3 nucleotides are TGTGCCAGCGGGGCTAGCGGGATGTACAATGAGCAGTTCTTC.

This chain uses TRBV5-1 with TRBJ2-7, with 14 bases matching TRBD2. Germline V gene lookup returns CDR1 SGHRS and CDR2 YFSETQ. The trim removed 4 bases at V and 3 bases at J, leaving 6 bases unmatched. This CDR3 has 16 residues. Here the CDR3 reads CASSPWGLAGDYEQYF. The CDR3 region has the DNA TGCGCCAGCAGCCCTTGGGGACTAGCGGGGGACTACGAGCAGTACTTC.

This clone was found a few times. The rearrangement joins TRBV3-1 (or the pseudogene TRBV3-2) to TRBJ1-5, with D unresolved. V lost 3 bases, J lost 4 bases, and 13 bases lay in between. Germline CDR1 is LGHDT and CDR2 is YNNKEL (reference sequence). The CDR3 is made up of 15 amino acids. CDR3: CASSHQNSPNQPQHF. The CDR3 coding sequence is TGTGCCAGCAGCCATCAAAACAGTCCTAATCAGCCCCAGCATTTT.

The chain uses TRBV11-2 and TRBJ1-5; a possible D gene is TRBD1 (5 bases). Trimming removed 5 bases at V and 0 bases at J, with 11 bases between. In germline, CDR1 is SGHAT, CDR2 FQNNGV. The CDR3 consists of 15 residues. CDR3 DNA sequence: TGTGCCAGCAGCCAGGACACTTTTAGCAATCAGCCCCAGCATTTT. It is translated as CASSQDTFSNQPQHF.

This clone was seen only a few times. V gene TRBV11-3 combines with J gene TRBJ1-1, with 7 bases fitting TRBD1. The J segment lost 8 bases and the V segment lost 1 base, leaving 10 bases of the junction unmatched. This CDR3 has 15 residues. Per the germline V gene, CDR1 is SGHNT and CDR2 is YENEEA. CDR3 protein: CASSLGGQGDREAFF. CDR3 DNA sequence: TGTGCCAGCAGCTTAGGGGGGCAGGGGGACCGAGAAGCTTTCTTT.

V gene TRBV7-8 combines with J gene TRBJ2-7, with D perhaps matching TRBD2 (5 bases). This CDR3 has 16 residues. Trimming stripped 3 bases from V and 0 bases from J, with 15 bases between. Germline CDR1 SGHVS, CDR2 FQNEAQ. The CDR3 region is CASSFNPRGNSYEQYF. The CDR3 bases are TGTGCCAGCAGCTTTAACCCGAGAGGGAACTCCTACGAGCAGTACTTC.

The chain recombines TRBV5-1 with TRBJ1-1; TRBD1 might be the D (5 bases). With 5 bases removed from V and 4 bases from J, the gap between germline ends came to 15 bases. The germline V gene has CDR1 SGHRS and CDR2 YFSETQ. CDR3 size: 14 residues. CDR3 in amino acids: CASSLDTGGTEAFF. DNA for the CDR3: TGCGCCAGCAGTCTGGACACCGGTGGCACTGAAGCTTTCTTT.

The gene calls are TRBV7-2 and TRBJ1-3; 8 positions match TRBD1. The V gene's germline CDR1 is SGHTA and CDR2 FQGNSA. V lost 1 base, J lost 4 bases, and 3 bases stayed unmatched. This CDR3 contains 15 residues. This CDR3 is CASSLGTGKGNTIYF. The CDR3, as DNA: TGTGCCAGCAGCTTAGGGACAGGGAAAGGAAACACCATATATTTT.

The V gene is TRBV3-1 (or the pseudogene TRBV3-2), the J gene TRBJ1-2, with unresolved D. Trimming pared 2 bases from V and 8 bases from J, leaving 9 bases between. Germline CDR1 is LGHDT and CDR2 is YNNKEL (reference sequence). The CDR3 is 12 residues long. This chain's CDR3 is CASSQSARGYTF. The CDR3 coding sequence is TGTGCCAGCAGCCAATCAGCTAGGGGCTACACCTTC.

This clone was observed a single time. The CDR3 here is CASSPGTSGYTDTQYF. The DNA of the CDR3 is TGCGCCAGCAGCCCCGGGACTAGCGGGTACACAGATACGCAGTATTTT. The chain carries TRBV10-1 and TRBJ2-3, with 12 nucleotides matching TRBD2. V shed 6 bases and J 2 bases; nucleotides not matched to a gene: 6. This CDR3 has 16 residues. Per the germline V gene, CDR1 is WNHNN and CDR2 is SYGVQD (reference sequence).

The chain has TRBV7-8 and TRBJ1-4; 10 bases are shared with TRBD1. Germline-derived CDR1 and CDR2 are SGHVS and FQNEAQ. This CDR3 region has 16 residues. Germline trimming cut 4 bases from V and 5 bases from J; bases unmatched to any gene: 7. The CDR3 protein is CASSSGGGQGNEKLFF. The CDR3 region has the DNA TGTGCCAGCAGCTCAGGCGGGGGACAGGGGAATGAAAAACTGTTTTTT.

This clone occurred once. The chain uses TRBV11-3 and TRBJ2-3; 11 nucleotides align to TRBD2. Germline-derived CDR1 and CDR2 are SGHNT and YENEEA. Trimming removed 0 bases from V and 4 bases from J; junction bases left unmatched: 6. The CDR3 sequence is 17 residues long. The CDR3 DNA follows: TGTGCCAGCAGCTTAGATGGGGTAGCGGGGGGGGCAGATACGCAGTATTTT. Residues: CASSLDGVAGGADTQYF.

The rearrangement links TRBV10-3 to TRBJ2-7, with D hard to call. Trimming cost V 2 bases and J 4 bases, with 12 bases left between them. The germline V gene encodes CDR1 ENHRY and CDR2 SYGVKD. This CDR3 spans 14 amino acids. The CDR3 nucleotides read TGTGCCATCAGTGAGAGTCCCCCTAAGTACGAGCAGTACGTC. Protein product: CAISESPPKYEQYV.

The chain is built from TRBV27 and TRBJ1-2, with 8 bases aligning to TRBD1. The CDR3 extends over 17 amino acids. Germline values: CDR1 MNHEY, CDR2 SMNVEV (reference sequence). The junction had 10 bases not matched to a gene; V was cut back by 4 bases and J by 0 bases. The CDR3 region has the DNA TGTGCCAGCAGTTCTCCAGGGGGCGCGAAGGCTAACTATGGCTACACCTTC. It specifies CASSSPGGAKANYGYTF.

The gene calls are TRBV6-2 or TRBV6-3 and TRBJ2-2; 7 bases map to TRBD2. The J segment lost 13 bases and the V segment lost 4 bases, leaving 12 bases of the junction unmatched. This CDR3 spans 14 amino acids. Looked up from germline, CDR1 is MNHEY and CDR2 is SVGEGT. The CDR3 bases are TGTGCCAGCAGTTCCCCCGGACTAGTCCGTGGGCTGTTTTTT. It yields the protein CASSSPGLVRGLFF.

The chain has TRBV5-4 and TRBJ1-1, with D unclear. Germline-derived CDR1 and CDR2 are SGHNT and YYREEE (reference sequence). V was cut by 0 bases and J by 2 bases, with 11 bases left in between. There are 15 residues in the CDR3. The DNA of the CDR3 is TGTGCCAGCAGCTTGGCGAGACTACTCAACACTGAAGCTTTCTTT. Protein product: CASSLARLLNTEAFF.

The chain carries TRBV7-8 and TRBJ1-1, with D possibly matching TRBD1 (6 bases). V was clipped by 5 bases and J by 0 bases, with 13 bases between them. The CDR3 loop spans 15 amino acids. The germline V gene has CDR1 SGHVS and CDR2 FQNEAQ. CDR3 residues: CASSAHRDLNTEAFF. CDR3 nucleotides: TGTGCCAGCAGCGCCCACAGGGATCTGAACACTGAAGCTTTCTTT. The full variable domain, in which reference TRBV7-8 and TRBJ1-1 provide the parts outside the CDR3, is GAGVSQSPRYKVAKRGQDVALRCDPISGHVSLFWYQQALGQGPEFLTYFQNEAQLDKSGLPSDRFFAERPEGSVSTLKIQRTQQEDSAVYLCASSAHRDLNTEAFFGQGTRLTVV.

This chain links TRBV29-1 with TRBJ2-7, with 15 bases aligning to TRBD2. This CDR3 comprises 15 residues. The germline V gene has CDR1 SQVTM and CDR2 ANQGSEA. The trim removed 5 bases at V and 4 bases at J, leaving 6 bases unmatched. CDR3 sequence (DNA): TGCAGCGTTCCCCCCGGGACTAGCGGGGGGTACGAGCAGTACGTC. It codes for CSVPPGTSGGYEQYV.

This chain links TRBV5-1 with TRBJ2-7, with a weak D call TRBD2 (6 bases). The V gene lost 4 bases and the J gene lost 6 bases, with 20 bases spanning the gap. Germline assignment: CDR1 SGHRS and CDR2 YFSETQ. There are 15 residues in the CDR3. CDR3 region: CASSPGEGGLGEQYV. CDR3 coding DNA: TGCGCCAGCAGCCCCGGAGAGGGAGGCTTGGGCGAGCAGTACGTC.

The V and J genes are TRBV7-6 and TRBJ2-3; D remains unclear. Trimming left V 2 bases short and J 2 bases short, with 8 bases between. The CDR3 loop spans 14 amino acids. CDR1 SGHVS and CDR2 FNYEAQ come from the germline V gene. CDR3 in DNA: TGTGCCAGCAGCTTAAAACAGCCCACAGATACGCAGTATTTT. Its translation is CASSLKQPTDTQYF.

This clone has just a few counts. The chain links TRBV2 to TRBJ2-1; possibly TRBD1 for D (7 bases). V lost 3 bases and J lost 2, with 14 bases in between. CDR3 length: 16 amino acids. Germline lookup yields CDR1 SNHLY and CDR2 FYNNEI. The CDR3 bases are TGTGCCAGCAGTGAGGAGGGGCAGGGGGCCTACAATGAGCAGTTCTTC. It is translated as CASSEEGQGAYNEQFF.

The chain employs TRBV5-1 and TRBJ1-2; a weak D match, TRBD1 (6 bases). The CDR3 has 15 residues. The germline V gene encodes CDR1 SGHRS and CDR2 YFSETQ. Trimming left V 0 bases short and J 6 bases short, with 15 bases between. CDR3 nucleotides: TGCGCCAGCAGCTTGGGACAGGTCAAAAAGGATGGCTACACCTTC. Translation: CASSLGQVKKDGYTF.

The chain employs TRBV25-1 and TRBJ1-2; D gene unclear. V was trimmed by 3 bases and J by 4 bases, leaving 12 bases between them. The CDR3 covers 14 residues. Germline lookup yields CDR1 MGHDK and CDR2 SYGVNS. CDR3 nucleotides: TGTGCCAGCAGTGAGCCGAGGGCGGGCTATGGCTACACCTTC. Its protein is CASSEPRAGYGYTF.